These T cell receptor beta chains were read from a single sample in a study of CD8 T cells in ankylosing spondylitis. TCRdb itself ran the 5' RACE reads through MiXCR, one entry per CDR3 protein. The sample records about 340,000 distinct CDR3 sequences, roughly 8% being singletons. The sequenced material came from blood, either unsorted or a sorted T cell fraction (not recorded which). The receptor set was obtained from a male donor with ankylosing spondylitis. CDR3s include the opening cysteine and the closing phenylalanine or tryptophan.

v_call	j_call	cdr3_aa
TRBV12-3/TRBV12-4	TRBJ1-6	CASSLRDREFLSSYNSPLHF
TRBV9	TRBJ1-4	CASSVGGLGEKLFF
TRBV5-1	TRBJ1-5	CASSLDSRAGGQPQHF
TRBV6-1	TRBJ2-2	CASSRTGDTGELFF
TRBV3-1	TRBJ1-2	CASSQERGQGSNYTF
TRBV18	TRBJ1-2	CASSPDSDRAGYTF
TRBV5-1	TRBJ2-7	CASSGEAYEQYF
TRBV20-1	TRBJ2-1	CSALDRVGYNEQFF
TRBV7-8	TRBJ2-7	CASGPRSYEQYF
TRBV18	TRBJ2-5	CASSPGTSETQYF
TRBV12-3/TRBV12-4	TRBJ2-7	CASSPRGLLLNEQYF
TRBV7-9	TRBJ2-2	CASSMLAGTGELFF
TRBV18	TRBJ1-2	CASSPSGRDHGYTF
TRBV18	TRBJ2-1	CASSTDRVWFF
TRBV27	TRBJ1-5	CASSIRGRGPELNQPQHF
TRBV5-1	TRBJ2-6	CASSLSSGANVLTF
TRBV9	TRBJ2-2	CASSPRDRGSGTGELFF
TRBV10-3	TRBJ2-2	CAISARQVGTGELFF
TRBV5-1	TRBJ1-1	CASSPTTGIRSTEAFF
TRBV28	TRBJ2-3	CASSFRSVVSDGDTQYF
TRBV7-9	TRBJ2-3	CASSFPTAATSTDTQYF
TRBV14	TRBJ2-3	CASSQERSGRNTQYF
TRBV7-9	TRBJ2-1	CASSPRTTGIYNEQFF
TRBV6-1	TRBJ1-1	CASSPLGAGTEAFF
TRBV4-3	TRBJ1-5	CASSLIRPLPGLLIRGNQPQHF
TRBV5-1	TRBJ2-4	CASSPGTVYKNIQYF
TRBV7-2	TRBJ1-1	CASSEGPGQGINTEAFF
TRBV12-3/TRBV12-4	TRBJ1-2	CASSSTFTGYTF
TRBV24-1	TRBJ1-2	CATSSGGGYGYTF
TRBV27	TRBJ2-7	CASGGGLAGGYEQYF
TRBV18	TRBJ1-5	CASSPGSHQPQHF
TRBV9	TRBJ2-7	CASSKIDSSYEQYF
TRBV4-2	TRBJ2-3	CASSHFSTDTQYF
TRBV20-1	TRBJ1-5	CSASNDQLEGQPQHF
TRBV7-6	TRBJ1-4	CASSSLTGPNEKLFF
TRBV12-3/TRBV12-4	TRBJ2-7	CASSSPGGAGYEQYF
TRBV7-3	TRBJ2-1	CASSLNFQLYSYNEQFF
TRBV29-1	TRBJ2-7	CSVTGTYEQYF
TRBV12-3/TRBV12-4	TRBJ2-5	CASNRTPGKTQYF
TRBV10-3	TRBJ2-1	CAIGDSGDSSYNEQFF
TRBV7-9	TRBJ2-1	CASSPKLAGALNEQFF
TRBV27	TRBJ2-5	CASSLEPDGGVTQYF
TRBV24-1	TRBJ2-1	CATSVFHGNPNSYNEQFF
TRBV30	TRBJ1-4	CAWRREEYEKLFF
TRBV20-1	TRBJ2-4	CSATGLADYKNIQYF
TRBV19	TRBJ2-1	CASSSSSGPRGSYNEQFF
TRBV29-1	TRBJ2-7	CSVEGTGRYEQYF
TRBV15	TRBJ2-7	CATSNQQGRYSYEQYF
TRBV5-1	TRBJ2-7	CASSLVGGRGLTYEQYF
TRBV29-1	TRBJ2-1	CSVDTSGRYNEQFF
TRBV20-1	TRBJ2-2	CSAPTGSAGELFF
TRBV7-8	TRBJ2-5	CASRATGREREGVETQYF
TRBV7-8	TRBJ1-2	CASSLAGTGISYTF
TRBV2	TRBJ1-5	CASSDRAFQPQHF
TRBV10-1	TRBJ1-1	CASSELVRVFTEAFF
TRBV6-1	TRBJ2-5	CASRLSRGGTQYF
TRBV9	TRBJ1-1	CASSPRGGSEAFF